Listed here are 14 T cell receptor beta chains from one sample, sequenced in a study of blood T cell repertoires in COVID-19. Assay: immunoSEQ multiplex PCR; the TCRdb copy retains only in-frame clones and omits some. The sample holds 200,000 to 250,000 clones, just under 85% seen once. The sample consisted of peripheral blood. All receptors derive from a woman in her fifties or sixties with active or convalescent COVID-19.

The chain recombines TRBV29-1 with TRBJ1-1, with 10 bases fitting TRBD1. The CDR3 consists of 13 residues. The germline CDR1 and CDR2 sequences are SQVTM and ANQGSEA. V lost 7 bases and J lost 6; bases outside the gene matches: 8. The CDR3 nucleotides read TGCAGCGGTTCGGACAGGGGGGGATCTGAAGCTTTCTTT. Amino acid sequence: CSGSDRGGSEAFF.

The CDR3 region is CASSTSGSLSGEQYF. The CDR3 nucleotides are TGTGCCAGCAGCACTAGCGGGAGTTTGTCGGGCGAGCAGTACTTC. The chain combines TRBV27 with TRBJ2-7; 11 nucleotides match TRBD2. Germline CDR1 MNHEY, CDR2 SMNVEV (reference sequence). The trim removed 6 bases at V and 6 bases at J, leaving 10 bases unmatched. CDR3 size: 15 residues.

The chain links TRBV14 to TRBJ2-2; D is possibly TRBD2 (5 bases). The CDR3 is made up of 14 amino acids. Germline V gene sequence: CDR1 SGHDN, CDR2 FVKESK. Trimming took off 7 bases at V and 1 base at J, with 10 bases between the two ends. CDR3 residues: CASMEAENTGELFF. CDR3 bases: TGTGCCAGCATGGAGGCGGAGAACACCGGGGAGCTGTTTTTT.

The rearrangement uses TRBV6-1 and TRBJ2-3, with D perhaps TRBD2 (6 bases). The CDR3 totals 16 residues. V lost 4 bases and J lost 0, with 14 bases in between. Germline V gene sequence: CDR1 MNHNS, CDR2 SASEGT. CDR3 in DNA: TGTGCCAGCAGTGTGAGGGACTCCCGAAGCACAGATACGCAGTATTTT. Amino acids: CASSVRDSRSTDTQYF.

This chain links TRBV5-4 with TRBJ2-7; tentative D call: TRBD2 (5 bases). There are 12 residues in the CDR3. Germline CDR1 is SGHNT and CDR2 is YYREEE (reference sequence). The germline V and J ends were trimmed by 3 bases and 6 bases, with 10 bases remaining between them. CDR3 DNA sequence: TGTGCCAGCAGCTATGGTCGGGGCGAGCAGTACTTC. Protein: CASSYGRGEQYF.

This chain joins TRBV27 and TRBJ1-5, with 11 positions matching TRBD1. The trim removed 3 bases at V and 2 bases at J, leaving 0 bases unmatched. Germline V gives CDR1 MNHEY, CDR2 SMNVEV (reference sequence). The CDR3 is 15 amino acids. The CDR3 loop is CASSLGQGGNQPQHF. The CDR3 region has the DNA TGTGCCAGCAGTTTGGGACAGGGGGGCAATCAGCCCCAGCATTTT.

This chain uses TRBV19 with TRBJ1-5, with TRBD1 identical over 11 bases. The V and J ends lost 0 bases and 6 bases, in that order; junction bases with no gene match: 1. Looked up from germline, CDR1 is LNHDA and CDR2 is SQIVND (reference sequence). The CDR3 spans 15 residues. CDR3 sequence reads: CASSIDGTGGQPQHF. CDR3 DNA sequence: TGTGCCAGTAGTATAGATGGGACAGGGGGTCAGCCCCAGCATTTT. The full variable domain, its missing parts supplied by reference TRBV19 and TRBJ1-5, is DGGITQSPKYLFRKEGQNVTLSCEQNLNHDAMYWYRQDPGQGLRLIYYSQIVNDFQKGDIAEGYSVSREKKESFPLTVTSAQKNPTAFYLCASSIDGTGGQPQHFGDGTRLSIL.

The J gene is TRBJ2-5, the V gene TRBV5-1; TRBD1 might be the D (6 bases). The germline CDR1 and CDR2 sequences are SGHRS and YFSETQ. Deletions cut 0 bases from V and 1 base from J, with 10 bases between. This CDR3 comprises 15 residues. This CDR3 reads CASSLGTGIQETQYF. Written as DNA, the CDR3 is TGCGCCAGCAGCTTGGGCACAGGGATCCAAGAGACCCAGTACTTC.

This chain uses TRBV30 with TRBJ1-6, with 10 bases identical to TRBD1. This CDR3 is 15 amino acids long. The J segment lost 10 bases and the V segment lost 2 bases, leaving 8 bases of the junction unmatched. Germline V gene sequence: CDR1 GTSNPN, CDR2 SVGIG (reference sequence). In DNA, the CDR3 is TGTGCCTGGAGTAAAGGGACAGGGGTTTGGTCACCCCTCCACTTT. Translating gives CAWSKGTGVWSPLHF.

The J gene is TRBJ1-2, the V gene TRBV28, with TRBD1 as a possible D gene (6 bases). Trimming cost V 6 bases and J 6 bases, with 14 bases left between them. Germline CDR1 is MDHEN and CDR2 is SYDVKM. CDR3 length: 13 residues. The CDR3 region has the DNA TGTGCCAGCAGCCCGGGGGGCATAGATGGCTACACCTTC. Translating gives CASSPGGIDGYTF.

This chain joins TRBV6-6 and TRBJ2-3, with 9 nucleotides matching TRBD2. The CDR3 sequence is 16 residues long. Unmatched junction bases numbered 10, after V lost 5 bases and J lost 4 bases. The germline CDR1 and CDR2 sequences are MNHNY and SVGAGI (reference sequence). CDR3: CASSRSLSGSPDTQYF. The DNA of the CDR3 is TGTGCCAGCAGTCGATCCCTTAGCGGGAGCCCAGATACGCAGTATTTT.

The rearrangement uses TRBV9 and TRBJ2-3, with D tentatively TRBD2 (6 bases). Trimming removed 4 bases from V and 0 bases from J, with 18 bases in between. The CDR3 sequence is 17 residues long. Per the germline V gene, CDR1 is SGDLS and CDR2 is YYNGEE. CDR3 nucleotide sequence: TGTGCCAGCAGCCCTCGCCCTAGCGCATCAAGCACAGATACGCAGTATTTT. Translated: CASSPRPSASSTDTQYF.

A single count supports this clone. This sequence joins TRBV18 and TRBJ2-7, with a tentative D call TRBD1 (5 bases). Trimming took 5 bases from V and 2 from J, leaving 7 bases between them. This CDR3 has 12 residues. Germline V gene lookup returns CDR1 KGHSH and CDR2 LQKENI. The CDR3 loop is CASSGAAYEQYF. The CDR3 bases are TGTGCCAGCTCAGGGGCCGCCTACGAGCAGTACTTC.

The V gene is TRBV6-2 or TRBV6-3, the J gene TRBJ1-5; D is undetermined. The CDR3 consists of 15 residues. Trimming removed 4 bases at V and 0 bases at J, with 10 bases between. Germline CDR1 MNHEY, CDR2 SVGEGT. This CDR3 reads CASSFSTNSNQPQHF. For the CDR3, the DNA is TGTGCCAGCAGTTTTTCGACAAATAGCAATCAGCCCCAGCATTTT.